The entry below gives a single TCR beta chain sequence along with its context. The antigen remains undetermined. These data come from a study of OX40 agonist ivuxolimab in advanced cancers. Here immunoSEQ multiplex PCR was the method, and the copy in TCRdb shows in-frame clones only, minus some. The table includes around 68,000 clones, approximately 90% detected once. Study-level findings and limits: Clonal expansion among partial responders at 0.1-3.0 mg/kg ranked near the lowest.

V dropped 6 bases and J dropped 0; count of bases not matched to a gene: 5. The V gene's germline CDR1 is SGHNT and CDR2 YENEEA. The CDR3 consists of 15 residues. This specimen was CD4+ or CD8+ T cells sorted from blood, taken in a trial of the OX40 agonist ivuxolimab. The genes are TRBV11-3 and TRBJ2-1; 7 bases are shared with TRBD2. The clonotype originates from an adult with an advanced solid tumor such as melanoma, head and neck, liver or kidney cancer. The CDR3, as DNA: TGTGCCAGCAGTCTTCCGGGGGGCTCCTACAATGAGCAGTTCTTC. It yields the protein CASSLPGGSYNEQFF.